This is a list of T cell receptor beta chains from one sample in a study of CD8 T cells in ankylosing spondylitis. TCRdb processed the 5' RACE reads anew with MiXCR; each CDR3 protein has one entry. The sample holds approximately 240,000 distinct CDR3 sequences, over 9.5% seen once. Sequenced input: blood, either unsorted or a sorted T cell fraction (not recorded which). The receptors derive from a male donor with ankylosing spondylitis or in good health (not recorded which). CDR3s include the opening cysteine and the closing phenylalanine or tryptophan. D genes are given only for firm matches. Clone size appears in some rows only: once, few, many, or a class for an expanded clone.

13 TRBJ2-1 TRBV27 . . CASSLTALNEQFF TGTGCCAGCAGCCTCACAGCTCTCAATGAGCAGTTCTTC
14 TRBJ2-5 TRBV20-1 . many CSAEDPDSRETQYF TGCAGTGCTGAGGATCCGGATAGTCGAGAGACCCAGTACTTC
15 TRBJ2-3 TRBV29-1 TRBD2 . CSVVGGGTSTDTQYF TGCAGCGTTGTTGGGGGGGGGACCAGCACAGATACGCAGTATTTT
14 TRBJ1-2 TRBV6-1 . few CASRESGTNYGYTF TGTGCCAGCAGAGAGTCCGGGACAAACTATGGCTACACCTTC
18 TRBJ2-4 TRBV3-1 . few CASSQDPPFILAKNIQYF TGTGCCAGCAGCCAAGATCCCCCGTTCATCCTAGCCAAAAACATTCAGTACTTC
12 TRBJ1-1 TRBV25-1 . many CASTGMNTEAFF TGTGCCAGCACAGGGATGAACACTGAAGCTTTCTTT
14 TRBJ2-7 TRBV6-5 TRBD1 . CASSYGDRGYEQYF TGTGCCAGCAGTTACGGGGACAGGGGGTACGAGCAGTACTTC
12 TRBJ1-5 TRBV18 . many CASSPYNQPQHF TGTGCCAGCTCACCTTACAATCAGCCCCAGCATTTT
12 TRBJ2-7 TRBV5-1 . . CASSPGGAEQYF TGCGCCAGCAGCCCTGGAGGGGCCGAGCAGTACTTC
21 TRBJ2-3 TRBV6-2/TRBV6-3 TRBD2 few CASSSLMTSGRIRGGADTQYF TGTGCCAGCAGTTCACTGATGACTAGCGGGAGAATCAGGGGGGGCGCAGATACGCAGTATTTT
13 TRBJ2-7 TRBV6-1 . few CASSPGNWGEQYF TGTGCCAGCAGTCCGGGGAATTGGGGCGAGCAGTACTTC
14 TRBJ1-2 TRBV29-1 TRBD1 many CSVGRGQGVYGYTF TGCAGCGTTGGGAGGGGACAGGGTGTCTATGGCTACACCTTC
15 TRBJ1-2 TRBV12-1 . many CASRGRKKNNYGYTF TGTGCCAGCCGGGGCAGGAAAAAGAACAACTATGGCTACACCTTC
16 TRBJ2-2 TRBV6-5 . many CASSYLKGLDTGELFF TGTGCCAGCAGTTACCTAAAGGGGCTTGATACCGGGGAGCTGTTTTTT
16 TRBJ2-3 TRBV5-1 TRBD1 . CASSQTGELRADTQYF TGCGCCAGCAGTCAGACAGGGGAACTTCGGGCAGATACGCAGTATTTT
14 TRBJ2-5 TRBV3-1 TRBD1 many CASSHRQGRKTQYF TGTGCCAGCAGCCATCGACAGGGACGAAAGACCCAGTACTTC
15 TRBJ1-1 TRBV5-1 . many CASSPPGVGLGQAFF TGCGCCAGCAGCCCCCCCGGCGTCGGGCTGGGACAAGCTTTCTTT
14 TRBJ2-1 TRBV20-1 . many CSVSRGIGDNEQFF TGCAGTGTGTCGAGAGGCATCGGTGACAATGAGCAGTTCTTC
13 TRBJ1-6 TRBV20-1 . many CSARSGYNSPLHF TGCAGTGCTAGATCGGGCTATAATTCACCCCTCCACTTT
16 TRBJ1-1 TRBV21-1 . many CASSKVRSGGYTEAFF TGTGCCAGCAGCAAAGTCAGGTCAGGGGGATACACTGAAGCTTTCTTT
12 TRBJ2-4 TRBV27 . many CASSLAGDIQYF TGTGCCAGCAGTTTGGCAGGGGACATTCAGTACTTC
13 TRBJ2-3 TRBV19 . many CASSLGRGNTQYF TGTGCCAGTAGCCTGGGACGGGGGAATACGCAGTATTTT
21 TRBJ2-5 TRBV3-1 TRBD2 many CASSQNTGTGTSGEVQETQYF TGTGCCAGCAGCCAAAACACCGGAACCGGGACTAGCGGGGAGGTACAAGAGACCCAGTACTTC
15 TRBJ1-1 TRBV27 TRBD1 many CASSLLRQGRTEAFF TGTGCCAGCAGTTTACTCCGACAGGGGCGGACTGAAGCTTTCTTT
17 TRBJ2-7 TRBV20-1 . many CSARDLQEGGPPYEQYF TGCAGTGCTAGAGATCTCCAGGAGGGGGGACCGCCCTACGAGCAGTACTTC